This note documents a single TCR beta chain sequence. Its antigen is still unknown. Base qualities were left out, and no much larger clone turns up one base away. The data were obtained in a study of patients and donors after allogeneic stem cell transplantation (dated by TCRdb to 2018 to 2021). The CDR3 has 14 amino acids, counting the end cysteine and phenylalanine. CDR3 DNA is the only sequence kept; it has 42 bases, read in frame from the first base. The V and J ends are trimmed by 1 base and 8 bases, leaving 10 bases between them. CDR1 and CDR2 are drawn from the germline V gene: SGHRS, YFSETQ. The library was built by means of RT-PCR. The sequencer listed for this sample is NextSeq 550. TCRdb cleaned the public reads at Q25 with fastp, built clones with MiXCR and kept in-frame beta chains. Each CDR3 protein gets just one entry, which takes the most common genes and DNA from the rows behind it. The sample has around 17,000 distinct CDR3 sequences on record, 27% of them singletons. 36% of the sample is taken by the ten largest.

The chain was built from TRBV5-1 and TRBJ1-6; the D gene is perhaps TRBD1, from 5 matching bases. Input material: blood, either unsorted or a sorted T cell fraction (not recorded which). The sequence was obtained from a human donor who was either an allogeneic HSCT recipient or a stem cell or donor lymphocyte infusion donor (not recorded which). It is not recorded whose cells these are; they may come from a transplant donor. The CDR3 reads CASSLWGGDSPLHF. Read as DNA, the sequence is TGCGCCAGCAGCTTGTGGGGGGGTGATTCACCCCTCCACTTT. The full variable domain, with segments outside the CDR3 supplied by the reference TRBV5-1 and TRBJ1-6 proteins, appears as KAGVTQTPRYLIKTRGQQVTLSCSPISGHRSVSWYQQTPGQGLQFLFEYFSETQRNKGNFPGRFSGRQFSNSRSEMNVSTLELGDSALYLCASSLWGGDSPLHFGNGTRLTVT.